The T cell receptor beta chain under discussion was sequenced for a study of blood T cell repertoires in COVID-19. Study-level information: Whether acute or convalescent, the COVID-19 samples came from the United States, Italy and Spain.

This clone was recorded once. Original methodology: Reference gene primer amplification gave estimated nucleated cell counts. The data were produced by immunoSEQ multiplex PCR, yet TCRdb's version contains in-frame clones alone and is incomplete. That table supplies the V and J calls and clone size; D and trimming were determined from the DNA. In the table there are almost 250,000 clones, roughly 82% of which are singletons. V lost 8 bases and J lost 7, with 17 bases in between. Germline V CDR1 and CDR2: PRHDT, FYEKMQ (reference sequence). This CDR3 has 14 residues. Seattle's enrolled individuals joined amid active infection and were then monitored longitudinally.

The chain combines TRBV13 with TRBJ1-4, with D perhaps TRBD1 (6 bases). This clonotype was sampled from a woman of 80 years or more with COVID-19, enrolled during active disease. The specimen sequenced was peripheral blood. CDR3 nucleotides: TGTGCCAGCTCCCGAGGGGGGGCCGGTGAAAAACTGTTTTTT. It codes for CASSRGGAGEKLFF.